A single sample is the source of the 11 T cell receptor beta chains below, sequenced in a study of shared clonotypes between healthy human individuals. Profiled with immunoSEQ multiplex PCR; TCRdb holds only in-frame clones, not every one. Counted here are 2 million to 2.5 million clones, about 90% occurring once; the ten biggest clones make up more than 0.35%. Sequenced input: naive CD4+ T cells from PBMCs. Specified subset: CD45RA+ positively selected. These receptors originate from a man aged 18 to 29 in good health. Some clones in this sample may be carry-over from other donors' samples.

CDR3 nucleotide sequence: TGTGCCAGCAGGGGACGGGGTTTTAACTATGGCTACACCTTC. Protein: CASRGRGFNYGYTF. The chain joins TRBV2 to TRBJ1-2; D possibly corresponds to TRBD1 (5 bases). CDR1 SNHLY and CDR2 FYNNEI come from the germline V gene. Trimming cost V 6 bases and J 1 base, with 12 bases left between them. The CDR3 extends over 14 amino acids.

The chain employs TRBV5-4 and TRBJ2-2; 7 positions match TRBD2. The CDR3 extends over 14 amino acids. Trimming at V came to 2 bases and at J to 6 bases, leaving 4 bases not matched to a gene. CDR1 is SGHNT, CDR2 YYREEE, per germline (reference sequence). This chain's CDR3 is CASSFRTSPGELFF. CDR3 coding DNA: TGTGCCAGCAGCTTCCGGACTAGTCCCGGGGAGCTGTTTTTT.

V gene TRBV28 combines with J gene TRBJ1-1; a weak D match, TRBD1 (6 bases). Germline V lookup: CDR1 MDHEN, CDR2 SYDVKM. This CDR3 is built from 13 residues. V dropped 6 bases and J dropped 7 bases, with 15 bases sitting between them. The CDR3 loop reads CASRNREILEAFF. The CDR3 DNA is TGTGCCAGCAGAAACAGGGAGATTCTTGAAGCTTTCTTT.

The rearrangement uses TRBV6-5 and TRBJ1-2, with D maybe TRBD1 (6 bases). Trimming cost V 8 bases and J 4 bases, with 17 bases left between them. This CDR3 has 14 residues. Germline loops: CDR1 MNHEY, CDR2 SVGAGI. CDR3 nucleotides: TGTGCCAGCGGAAAGGCAGGGGTGGTCTATGGCTACACCTTC. Its protein is CASGKAGVVYGYTF.

CDR3 residues: CASTPNSPLHF. The CDR3 coding sequence is TGTGCCAGCACCCCAAACTCACCCCTCCACTTT. This rearrangement joins TRBV2 to TRBJ1-6; unclear D gene. Germline V lookup: CDR1 SNHLY, CDR2 FYNNEI. V lost 7 bases to trimming and J lost 10 bases, with 8 bases between them. This CDR3 comprises 11 residues.

This clone came up once. The chain recombines TRBV7-9 with TRBJ1-2; D is possibly TRBD1 (5 bases). CDR1 and CDR2 from the germline V gene are SEHNR and FQNEAQ (reference sequence). The CDR3 is 13 amino acids. With 1 base removed from V and 4 bases from J, the gap between germline ends came to 7 bases. In DNA, the CDR3 is TGTGCCAGCAGCTTAGACGGGACCTATGGCTACACCTTC. Translated, it gives CASSLDGTYGYTF.

For the CDR3, the DNA is TGTGCCAGCAGCCAAGTGGGTTATACTGAAGCTTTCTTT. Residues: CASSQVGYTEAFF. The gene calls are TRBV4-2 and TRBJ1-1, with D uncertain. The CDR3 loop spans 13 amino acids. CDR1 LGHNA and CDR2 YNFKEQ come from the germline V gene. The germline V and J ends were trimmed by 1 base and 5 bases, with 8 bases remaining between them.

The J gene is TRBJ2-2, the V gene TRBV7-8; D unclear. The V end lost 4 bases, the J end lost 0 bases, and 12 bases lay between the germline ends. CDR3 length equals 16 residues. Per germline, CDR1 SGHVS and CDR2 FQNEAQ. CDR3 nucleotides: TGTGCCAGCAGCTACCACAAGGAAGCGAACACCGGGGAGCTGTTTTTT. Translating gives CASSYHKEANTGELFF.

The V gene is TRBV9, the J gene TRBJ1-3, with D uncertain. This CDR3 comprises 15 residues. Germline CDR1 is SGDLS and CDR2 is YYNGEE. Trimming cost V 2 bases and J 0 bases, with 9 bases left between them. The CDR3 spells CASSVRTGSGNTIYF. Written as DNA, the CDR3 is TGTGCCAGCAGCGTTCGGACCGGCTCTGGAAACACCATATATTTT. Combining the CDR3 with reference TRBV9 and TRBJ1-3 gives the whole variable domain DSGVTQTPKHLITATGQRVTLRCSPRSGDLSVYWYQQSLDQGLQFLIQYYNGEERAKGNILERFSAQQFPDLHSELNLSSLELGDSALYFCASSVRTGSGNTIYFGEGSWLTVV.

The chain combines TRBV7-8 with TRBJ1-1, with a weak D call TRBD1 (5 bases). The CDR3 runs 14 residues. Trimming removed 1 base at V and 3 bases at J, with 9 bases between. Per germline, CDR1 SGHVS and CDR2 FQNEAQ. The CDR3, as DNA: TGTGCCAGCAGCTTAGTCGGGGGATACACTGAAGCTTTCTTT. Encoded protein: CASSLVGGYTEAFF.

J is TRBJ2-7 and V is TRBV28, with 8 bases aligning to TRBD1. The length of the CDR3 is 15 residues. The V gene's germline CDR1 is MDHEN and CDR2 SYDVKM. Losses at the gene ends were 4 bases for V and 4 bases for J; bases not matched to a gene: 9. CDR3 amino acids: CASSSQGQGWYEQYF. The DNA of the CDR3 is TGTGCCAGCAGTTCCCAAGGACAGGGTTGGTACGAGCAGTACTTC.